The clone carrying this T cell receptor beta chain was counted at least ten times. Its target is not known. The sample is drawn from a study of T-cell reconstitution after alpha-beta-depleted transplantation in children. Overall study findings and caveats: Surviving recipient T cells and intrathymic progenitors accounted for some patients' high TCRbeta diversity at day 60. About two months after transplant, alpha-beta T cells reportedly came from several hundred expanded graft clones. Once a year had passed after transplant, T-cell counts and diversity came mostly from newly produced T cells.

The authors prepared the TCRbeta library with unique molecular identifiers. TCRdb reprocessed the PCR reads via MiXCR and lists one record per CDR3 protein. The table includes about 490,000 distinct CDR3 sequences, roughly a tenth detected once. V lost 0 bases, J lost 4 bases, and 2 bases stayed unmatched. The CDR3 extends over 14 amino acids. Germline V gene sequence: CDR1 MNHEY, CDR2 SMNVEV (reference sequence). The origin of this receptor is a child younger than 10 with inherited bone marrow failure, due to receive a stem cell transplant. The chain uses TRBV27 and TRBJ2-7, with 8 bases fitting TRBD2. Sequences were derived from PBMCs, sampled before TCRalphabeta/CD19-depleted stem cell transplant. CDR3: CASSLSASGYEQYF. CDR3 DNA sequence: TGTGCCAGCAGTTTATCCGCTAGCGGGTACGAGCAGTACTTC.